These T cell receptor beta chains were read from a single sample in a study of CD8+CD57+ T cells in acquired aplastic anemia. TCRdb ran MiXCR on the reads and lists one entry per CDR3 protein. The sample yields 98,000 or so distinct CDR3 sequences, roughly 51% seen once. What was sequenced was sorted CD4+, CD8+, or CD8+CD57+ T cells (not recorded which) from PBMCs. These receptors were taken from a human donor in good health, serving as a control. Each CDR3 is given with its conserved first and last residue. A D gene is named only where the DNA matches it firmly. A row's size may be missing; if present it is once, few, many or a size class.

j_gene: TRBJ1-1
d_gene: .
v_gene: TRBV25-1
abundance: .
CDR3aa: CASSESAPGTEAFF
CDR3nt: TGTGCCAGCAGTGAATCCGCGCCGGGGACTGAAGCTTTCTTT

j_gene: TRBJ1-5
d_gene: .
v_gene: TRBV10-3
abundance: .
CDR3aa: CAISGPDLSQPQHF
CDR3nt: TGTGCCATCAGTGGCCCGGACCTGAGTCAGCCCCAGCATTTT

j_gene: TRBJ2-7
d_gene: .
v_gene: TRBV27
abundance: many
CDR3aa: CASSSLGTAYEQYF
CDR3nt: TGTGCCAGCAGTTCTCTGGGGACCGCCTACGAGCAGTACTTC

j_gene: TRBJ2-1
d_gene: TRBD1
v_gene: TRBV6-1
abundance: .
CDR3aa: CASRETGGSYNEQFF
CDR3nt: TGTGCCAGCAGAGAAACAGGGGGCTCCTACAATGAGCAGTTCTTC

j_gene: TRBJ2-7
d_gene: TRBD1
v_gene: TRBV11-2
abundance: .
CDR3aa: CASTSAGQGVEQYF
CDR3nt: TGTGCCAGCACCTCCGCAGGACAGGGGGTCGAGCAGTACTTC

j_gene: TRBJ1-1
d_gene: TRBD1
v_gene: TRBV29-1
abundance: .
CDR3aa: CSVGSWDRRNTEAFF
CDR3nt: TGCAGCGTTGGTTCTTGGGACAGGAGAAACACTGAAGCTTTCTTT

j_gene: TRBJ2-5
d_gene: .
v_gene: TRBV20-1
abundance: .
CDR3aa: CSARDTAAQETQYF
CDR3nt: TGCAGTGCTAGAGACACGGCAGCCCAAGAGACCCAGTACTTC

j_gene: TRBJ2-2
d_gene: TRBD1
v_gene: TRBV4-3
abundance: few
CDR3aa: CASSQEGTGLVLTGELFF
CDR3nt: TGCGCCAGCAGCCAGGAAGGGACAGGGTTAGTTCTCACCGGGGAGCTGTTTTTT

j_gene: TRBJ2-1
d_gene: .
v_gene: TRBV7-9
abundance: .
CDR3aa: CASSSAGEDNEQFF
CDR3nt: TGTGCCAGCAGCTCCGCCGGGGAAGACAATGAGCAGTTCTTC

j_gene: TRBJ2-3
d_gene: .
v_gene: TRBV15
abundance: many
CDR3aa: CATSAWGRITDTQYF
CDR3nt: TGTGCCACCAGCGCGTGGGGCAGGATCACAGATACGCAGTATTTT

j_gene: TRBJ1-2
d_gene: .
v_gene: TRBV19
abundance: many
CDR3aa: CASGNSGRIYGYTF
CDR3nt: TGTGCCAGTGGGAACTCAGGACGGATCTATGGCTACACCTTC

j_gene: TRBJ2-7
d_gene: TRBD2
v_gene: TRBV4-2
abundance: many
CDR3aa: CASSGTRTYEQYF
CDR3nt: TGTGCCAGCAGCGGGACTAGAACCTACGAGCAGTACTTC

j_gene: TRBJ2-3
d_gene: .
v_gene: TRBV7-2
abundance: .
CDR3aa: CASSLVTGDTQYF
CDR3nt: TGTGCCAGCAGCTTAGTCACAGGGGATACGCAGTATTTT

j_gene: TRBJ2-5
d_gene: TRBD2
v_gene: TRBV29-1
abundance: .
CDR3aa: CSVEPAGGQETQYF
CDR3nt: TGCAGCGTTGAACCAGCGGGAGGCCAAGAGACCCAGTACTTC

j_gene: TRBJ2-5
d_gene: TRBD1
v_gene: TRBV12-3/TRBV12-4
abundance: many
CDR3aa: CASSPLVTGGLETQYF
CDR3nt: TGTGCCAGCAGTCCCCTCGTGACAGGGGGCTTGGAGACCCAGTACTTC

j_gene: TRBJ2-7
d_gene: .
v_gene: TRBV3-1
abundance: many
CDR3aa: CASSQDPGSYEQYF
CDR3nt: TGTGCCAGCAGCCAAGATCCTGGGTCCTACGAGCAGTACTTC

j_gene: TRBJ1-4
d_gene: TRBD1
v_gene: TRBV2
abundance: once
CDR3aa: CASSIGQGNEKLFF
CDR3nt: TGTGCCAGCAGTATCGGACAGGGGAATGAAAAACTGTTTTTT

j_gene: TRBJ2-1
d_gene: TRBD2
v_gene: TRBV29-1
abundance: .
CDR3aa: CSVVQLAGGLGEQFF
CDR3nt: TGCAGCGTTGTACAGCTAGCGGGGGGGCTGGGTGAGCAGTTCTTC

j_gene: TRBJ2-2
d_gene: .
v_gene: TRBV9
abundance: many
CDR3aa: CASSVEGAGGENTGELFF
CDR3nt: TGTGCCAGCAGCGTAGAGGGGGCAGGGGGGGAGAACACCGGGGAGCTGTTTTTT

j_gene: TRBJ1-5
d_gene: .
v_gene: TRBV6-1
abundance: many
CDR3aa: CASSITDSNQPQHF
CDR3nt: TGTGCCAGCAGTATCACAGATAGCAATCAGCCCCAGCATTTT

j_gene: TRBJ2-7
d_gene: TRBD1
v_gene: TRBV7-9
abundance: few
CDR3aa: CASSPGQIYEQYF
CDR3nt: TGTGCCAGCAGCCCGGGACAGATTTACGAGCAGTACTTC

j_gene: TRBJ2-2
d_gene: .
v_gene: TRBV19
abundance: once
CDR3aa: CASSLLGRAGGELFF
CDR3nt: TGTGCCAGTAGTCTTCTTGGCAGGGCTGGCGGGGAGCTGTTTTTT

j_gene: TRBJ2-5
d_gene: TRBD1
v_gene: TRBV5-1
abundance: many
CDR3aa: CASNLGQEQETQYF
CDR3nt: TGCGCCAGCAACCTGGGACAGGAACAAGAGACCCAGTACTTC

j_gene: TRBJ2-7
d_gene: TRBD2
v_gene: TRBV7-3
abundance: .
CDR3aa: CASSLSSGGEQYF
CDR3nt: TGTGCCAGCAGCTTATCTAGCGGGGGGGAGCAGTACTTC

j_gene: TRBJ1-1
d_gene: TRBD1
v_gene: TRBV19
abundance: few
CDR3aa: CASSIQGDTEAFF
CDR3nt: TGTGCCAGTAGTATACAGGGGGACACTGAAGCTTTCTTT

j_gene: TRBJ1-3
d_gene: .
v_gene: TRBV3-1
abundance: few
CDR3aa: CASSQVGGHSYGNTIYF
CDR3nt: TGTGCCAGCAGCCAAGTAGGGGGGCATTCGTATGGAAACACCATATATTTT

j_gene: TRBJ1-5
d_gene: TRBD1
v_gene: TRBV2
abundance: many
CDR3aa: CASRAYRGSNQPQHF
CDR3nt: TGTGCCAGCAGAGCATACAGGGGTAGCAATCAGCCCCAGCATTTT

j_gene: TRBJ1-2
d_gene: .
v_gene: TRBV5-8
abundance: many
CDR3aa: CASSLDPNYGYTF
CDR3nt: TGTGCCAGCAGCTTGGACCCGAACTATGGCTACACCTTC

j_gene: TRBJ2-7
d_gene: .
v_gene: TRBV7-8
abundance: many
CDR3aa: CAVAPLGWAYEQYF
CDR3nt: TGTGCCGTCGCCCCCTTGGGGTGGGCCTACGAGCAGTACTTC

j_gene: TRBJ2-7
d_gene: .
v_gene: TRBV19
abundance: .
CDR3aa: CASSATLGGSYEQYF
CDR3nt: TGTGCCAGTAGTGCCACCCTTGGCGGTTCCTACGAGCAGTACTTC

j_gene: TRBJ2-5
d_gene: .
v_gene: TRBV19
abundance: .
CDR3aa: CASSIWGRGNQETQYF
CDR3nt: TGTGCCAGTAGTATTTGGGGCAGGGGCAACCAAGAGACCCAGTACTTC

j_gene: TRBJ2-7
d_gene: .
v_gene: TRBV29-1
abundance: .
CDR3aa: CSVELVGGYGWYEQYF
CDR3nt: TGCAGCGTTGAACTGGTAGGGGGTTATGGTTGGTACGAGCAGTACTTC

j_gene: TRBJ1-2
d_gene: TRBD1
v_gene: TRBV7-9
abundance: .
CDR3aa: CASSPTGAGYGYTF
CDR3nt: TGTGCCAGCAGCCCTACAGGGGCAGGGTATGGCTACACCTTC

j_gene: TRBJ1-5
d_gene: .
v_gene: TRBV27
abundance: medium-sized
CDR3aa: CASSLYGQIGNQPQHF
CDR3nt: TGTGCCAGCAGCTTGTATGGACAGATTGGCAATCAGCCCCAGCATTTT

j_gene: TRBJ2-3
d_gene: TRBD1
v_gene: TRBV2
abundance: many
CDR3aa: CARTHARDRASDTQYF
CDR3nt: TGTGCCCGCACCCACGCCCGGGACAGGGCTTCAGATACGCAGTATTTT

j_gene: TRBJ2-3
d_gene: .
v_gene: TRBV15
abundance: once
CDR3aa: CATSGAGISTDTQYF
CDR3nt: TGTGCCACCAGCGGGGCCGGGATTAGCACAGATACGCAGTATTTT

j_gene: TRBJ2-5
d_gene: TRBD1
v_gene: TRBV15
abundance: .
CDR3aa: CATSRDLGQSEETQYF
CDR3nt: TGTGCCACCAGCAGAGATCTGGGACAGAGCGAAGAGACCCAGTACTTC

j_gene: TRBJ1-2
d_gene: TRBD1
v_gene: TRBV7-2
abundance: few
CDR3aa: CASSLGQGARGYTF
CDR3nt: TGTGCCAGCAGCTTAGGACAGGGGGCTCGTGGCTACACCTTC

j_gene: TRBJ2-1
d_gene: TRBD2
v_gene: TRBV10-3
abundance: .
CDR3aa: CATSLLAGRDGEQFF
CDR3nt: TGTGCCACCTCCCTACTAGCGGGGAGGGATGGGGAGCAGTTCTTC

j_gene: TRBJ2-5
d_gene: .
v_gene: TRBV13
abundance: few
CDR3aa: CASSLGHRLETQYF
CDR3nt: TGTGCCAGCAGCTTAGGCCACCGACTGGAGACCCAGTACTTC

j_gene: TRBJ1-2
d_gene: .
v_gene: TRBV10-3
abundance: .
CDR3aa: CAISERGGAFGYTF
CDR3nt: TGTGCCATCAGTGAGAGGGGGGGCGCATTTGGCTACACCTTC

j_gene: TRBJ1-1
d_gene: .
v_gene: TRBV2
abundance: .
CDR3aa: CASSGTNYENTEAFF
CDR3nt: TGTGCCAGCAGCGGGACAAATTACGAGAACACTGAAGCTTTCTTT

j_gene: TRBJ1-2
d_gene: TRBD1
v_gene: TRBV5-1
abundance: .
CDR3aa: CASSLAAPGQGTYYGYTF
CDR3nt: TGCGCCAGCAGCTTGGCGGCGCCGGGACAGGGTACCTACTATGGCTACACCTTC

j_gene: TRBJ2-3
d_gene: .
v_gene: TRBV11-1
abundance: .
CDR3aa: CASSELMGRTDTQYF
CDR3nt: TGTGCCAGCAGCGAACTTATGGGCAGAACAGATACGCAGTATTTT

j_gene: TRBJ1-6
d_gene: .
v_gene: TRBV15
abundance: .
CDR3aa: CATSTRTGVNSPLHF
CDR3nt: TGTGCCACCAGCACCCGGACGGGGGTTAATTCACCCCTCCACTTT

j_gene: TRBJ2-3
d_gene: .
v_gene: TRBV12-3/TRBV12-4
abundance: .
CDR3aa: CASSFGRDTDTQYF
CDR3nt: TGTGCCAGCAGTTTCGGTAGGGACACAGATACGCAGTATTTT

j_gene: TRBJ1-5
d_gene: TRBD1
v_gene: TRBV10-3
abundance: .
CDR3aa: CASRKEGQDQPQHF
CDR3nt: TGTGCCAGCAGAAAGGAGGGACAGGATCAGCCCCAGCATTTT

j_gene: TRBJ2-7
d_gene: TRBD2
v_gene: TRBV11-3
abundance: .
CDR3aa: CASSLASGRYEQYF
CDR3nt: TGTGCCAGCAGCTTAGCTAGCGGTCGCTACGAGCAGTACTTC

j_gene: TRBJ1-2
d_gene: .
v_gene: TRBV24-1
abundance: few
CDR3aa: CATASWGAYGYTF
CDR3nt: TGTGCCACGGCCAGTTGGGGGGCCTATGGCTACACCTTC

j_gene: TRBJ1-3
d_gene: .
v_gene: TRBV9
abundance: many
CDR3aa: CASSAGAGGNTIYF
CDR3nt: TGTGCCAGCAGCGCGGGGGCGGGCGGAAACACCATATATTTT

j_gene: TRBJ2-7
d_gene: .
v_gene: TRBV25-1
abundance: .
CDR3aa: CASSDLGSGSYEQYF
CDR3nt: TGTGCCAGCAGTGATTTGGGTAGCGGTTCCTACGAGCAGTACTTC

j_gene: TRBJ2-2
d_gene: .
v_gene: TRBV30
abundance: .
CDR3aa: CAWAPGAISTGELFF
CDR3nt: TGTGCCTGGGCCCCGGGAGCTATATCGACCGGGGAGCTGTTTTTT

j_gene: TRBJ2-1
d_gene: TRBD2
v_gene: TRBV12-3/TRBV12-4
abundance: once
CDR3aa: CASSLVSGGAYNEQFF
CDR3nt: TGTGCCAGCAGTTTGGTTAGCGGGGGGGCCTACAATGAGCAGTTCTTC

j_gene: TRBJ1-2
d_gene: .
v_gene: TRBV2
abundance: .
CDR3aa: CASDREWGYTF
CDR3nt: TGTGCCAGCGACAGAGAATGGGGCTACACCTTC

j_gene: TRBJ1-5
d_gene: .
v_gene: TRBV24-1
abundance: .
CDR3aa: CTTSGVNSNQPQHF
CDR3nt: TGTACCACCAGTGGGGTGAATAGCAATCAGCCCCAGCATTTT

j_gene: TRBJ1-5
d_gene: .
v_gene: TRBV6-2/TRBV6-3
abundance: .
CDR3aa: CASHDGLEGQPQHF
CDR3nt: TGTGCCAGCCATGATGGCTTGGAGGGCCAGCCCCAGCATTTT

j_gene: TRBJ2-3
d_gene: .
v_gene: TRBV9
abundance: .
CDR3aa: CASSLTLTDTQYF
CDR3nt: TGTGCCAGCAGCCTAACACTCACAGATACGCAGTATTTT

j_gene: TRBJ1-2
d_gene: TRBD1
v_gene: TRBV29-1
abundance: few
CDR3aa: CSVRDSANYGYTF
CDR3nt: TGCAGCGTTCGGGACAGCGCTAACTATGGCTACACCTTC

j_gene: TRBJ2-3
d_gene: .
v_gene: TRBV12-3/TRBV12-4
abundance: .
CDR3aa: CASRRESTQYF
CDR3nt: TGTGCCAGCAGACGGGAGTCGACGCAGTATTTT

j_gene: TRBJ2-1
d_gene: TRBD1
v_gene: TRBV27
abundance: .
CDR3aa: CASSLGGQGYNEQFF
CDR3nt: TGTGCCAGCAGTTTAGGGGGACAGGGCTACAATGAGCAGTTCTTC